What follows describes a single TCR beta chain. Its target is unknown. Trimming took off 2 bases at V and 8 bases at J, with 21 bases between the two ends. CDR1 and CDR2 from the germline V gene are SEHNR and FQNEAQ (reference sequence). The CDR3 extends over 16 amino acids. This sample is part of a study of shared clonotypes between healthy human individuals. TCRdb keeps only in-frame clones here, not all; method: immunoSEQ multiplex PCR. This sample has around 2.5 million clones, with over 85% found just once. Study-wide findings and caveats: Owing to a small donor count, the genetic and exposure-history diversity represented was limited.

This rearrangement joins TRBV7-9 to TRBJ1-2; D not certain. Sample: naive CD4+ T cells from PBMCs. Indicated subset: CD45RA+ positively selected. This TCR came from a man aged 18 to 30 in good health. Some clones in this sample may be carry-over from other donors' samples. In DNA form, the CDR3 reads TGTGCCAGCAGCTTAACATCGCCCACGCCCGAGGGAGGCTACACCTTC. Amino acids: CASSLTSPTPEGGYTF. The complete variable domain, with remaining parts taken from reference TRBV7-9 and TRBJ1-2, reads DTGVSQNPRHKITKRGQNVTFRCDPISEHNRLYWYRQTLGQGPEFLTYFQNEAQLEKSRLLSDRFSAERPKGSFSTLEIQRTEQGDSAMYLCASSLTSPTPEGGYTFGSGTRLTVV.